Listed below are T cell receptor beta chains from one sample, sequenced in a study of cytomegalovirus exposure and HLA in healthy donors. Assay used: immunoSEQ multiplex PCR; TCRdb lists only in-frame clones, some missing. The sample contains some 96,000 clones, around 77% of which appear only once. The sequenced sample was PBMCs. These receptors were collected from a female donor in good health and CMV-seronegative. Both conserved end residues are part of each CDR3. The D gene is left open where the match is weak. Size values are once, few and many counts, or a class for expanded clones, and some rows have none.

>TRBJ2-4|.|TRBV21-1|.
CASSKVGTEKNIQYF
TGTGCCAGCAGCAAAGTAGGGACAGAGAAAAACATTCAGTACTTC
>TRBJ2-1|.|TRBV7-6|TRBD2
CASSRDGTSGGATDNEQFF
TGTGCCAGCAGCAGAGACGGGACTAGCGGGGGGGCCACGGACAATGAGCAGTTCTTC
>TRBJ2-3|once|TRBV19|TRBD1
CASRSGQGATDTQYF
TGTGCCAGTAGGTCGGGACAGGGGGCAACAGATACGCAGTATTTT
>TRBJ1-2|.|TRBV20-1|.
CSARQDYGYTF
TGCAGTGCTAGACAGGACTATGGCTACACCTTC
>TRBJ2-3|.|TRBV5-4|TRBD2
CASSLGLAGGPGDTQYF
TGTGCCAGCAGCTTGGGACTAGCGGGAGGGCCGGGAGATACGCAGTATTTT
>TRBJ1-1|.|TRBV30|.
CAWITTGNTEAFF
TGTGCCTGGATAACCACAGGGAACACTGAAGCTTTCTTT
>TRBJ2-7|.|TRBV27|.
CASSPLSSYEQYF
TGTGCCAGCAGTCCCCTGAGCTCCTACGAGCAGTACTTC
>TRBJ2-2|.|TRBV5-1|TRBD2
CASSLRVAGVNTGELFF
TGCGCCAGCAGCTTGAGAGTAGCGGGGGTCAACACCGGGGAGCTGTTTTTT
>TRBJ1-5|.|TRBV29-1|.
CSVVDSGQPQHF
TGCAGCGTTGTCGACAGTGGGCAGCCCCAGCATTTT
>TRBJ1-2|.|TRBV5-6|TRBD1
CASRSRTQGAALYGYTF
TGTGCCAGCAGATCTAGGACACAGGGGGCCGCCCTTTATGGCTACACCTTC
>TRBJ2-3|.|TRBV7-9|TRBD1
CASSLRGPRGHTDTQYF
TGTGCCAGCAGCTTAAGGGGGCCCCGGGGTCACACAGATACGCAGTATTTT
>TRBJ2-7|.|TRBV7-2|.
CASRREPGSAHYEQYF
TGTGCCAGCCGCCGCGAACCAGGTAGCGCTCACTACGAGCAGTACTTC
>TRBJ1-2|.|TRBV6-4|.
CASRTGHPEGSYGYTF
TGTGCCAGCAGGACCGGACACCCCGAAGGTAGCTATGGCTACACCTTC
>TRBJ2-7|once|TRBV2|TRBD1
CASAPDRDRLSF
TGTGCCAGCGCACCGGACAGGGATCGATTGAGCTTC
>TRBJ2-7|.|TRBV6-5|TRBD2
CASSDGRGGYEQYF
TGTGCCAGCAGTGACGGGAGGGGGGGTTACGAGCAGTACTTC
>TRBJ2-7|once|TRBV5-1|TRBD2
CASRLGRDHYEQYF
TGCGCCAGCAGGCTTGGGAGGGACCACTACGAGCAGTACTTC
>TRBJ1-5|.|TRBV19|TRBD1
CAVRTGRNQPQHF
TGTGCCGTAAGGACAGGGAGGAATCAGCCCCAGCATTTT